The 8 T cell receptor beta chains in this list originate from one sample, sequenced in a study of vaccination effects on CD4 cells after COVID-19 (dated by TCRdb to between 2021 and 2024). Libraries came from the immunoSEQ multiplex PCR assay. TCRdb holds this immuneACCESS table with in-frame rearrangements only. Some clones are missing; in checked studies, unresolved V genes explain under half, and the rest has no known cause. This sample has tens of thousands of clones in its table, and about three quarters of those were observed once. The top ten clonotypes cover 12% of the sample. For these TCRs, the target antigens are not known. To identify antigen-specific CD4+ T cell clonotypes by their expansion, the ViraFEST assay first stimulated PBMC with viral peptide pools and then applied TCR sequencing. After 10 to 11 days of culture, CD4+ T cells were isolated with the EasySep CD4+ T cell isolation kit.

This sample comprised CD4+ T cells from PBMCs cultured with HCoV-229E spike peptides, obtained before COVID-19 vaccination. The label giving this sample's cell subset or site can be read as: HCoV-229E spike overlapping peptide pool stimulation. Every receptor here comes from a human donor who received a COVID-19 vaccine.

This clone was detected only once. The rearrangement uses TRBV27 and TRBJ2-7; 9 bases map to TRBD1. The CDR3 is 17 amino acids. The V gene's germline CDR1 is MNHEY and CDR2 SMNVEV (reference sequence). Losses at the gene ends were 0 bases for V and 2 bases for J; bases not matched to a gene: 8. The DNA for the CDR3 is TGTGCCAGCAGTTTATCGCAAATCGGACAGGGGCCCTACGAGCAGTACTTC. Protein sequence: CASSLSQIGQGPYEQYF.

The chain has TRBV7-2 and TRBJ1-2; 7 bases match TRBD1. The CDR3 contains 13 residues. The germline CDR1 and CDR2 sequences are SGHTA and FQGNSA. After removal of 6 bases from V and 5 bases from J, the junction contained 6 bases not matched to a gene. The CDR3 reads CASSRDSGYGYTF. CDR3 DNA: TGTGCCAGCAGTCGGGACAGTGGGTATGGCTACACCTTC.

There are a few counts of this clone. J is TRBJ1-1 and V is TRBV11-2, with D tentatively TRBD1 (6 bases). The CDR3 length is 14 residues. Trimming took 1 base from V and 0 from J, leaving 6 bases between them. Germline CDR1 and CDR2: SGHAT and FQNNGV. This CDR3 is CASSLGTVNTEAFF. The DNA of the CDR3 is TGTGCCAGCAGCTTAGGGACAGTGAACACTGAAGCTTTCTTT.

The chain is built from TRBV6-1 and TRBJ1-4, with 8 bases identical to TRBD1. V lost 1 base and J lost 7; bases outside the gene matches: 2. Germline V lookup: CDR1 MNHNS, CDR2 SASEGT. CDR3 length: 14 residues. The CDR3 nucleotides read TGTGCCAGCAGTGAAGGACAGGGGTTTGAAAAACTGTTTTTT. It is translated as CASSEGQGFEKLFF.

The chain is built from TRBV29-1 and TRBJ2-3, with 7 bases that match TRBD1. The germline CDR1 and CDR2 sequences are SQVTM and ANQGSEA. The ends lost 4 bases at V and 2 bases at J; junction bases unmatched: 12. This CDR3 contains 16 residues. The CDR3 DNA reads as TGCAGCGTTGGGGTGTTGAGGGGGCAATTCACAGATACGCAGTATTTT. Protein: CSVGVLRGQFTDTQYF.

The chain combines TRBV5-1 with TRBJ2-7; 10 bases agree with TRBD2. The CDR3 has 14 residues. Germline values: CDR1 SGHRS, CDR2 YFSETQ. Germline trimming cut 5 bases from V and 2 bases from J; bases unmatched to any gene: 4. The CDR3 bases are TGCGCCAGCAGACCGGGACTAGCGACCTACGAGCAGTACTTC. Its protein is CASRPGLATYEQYF.

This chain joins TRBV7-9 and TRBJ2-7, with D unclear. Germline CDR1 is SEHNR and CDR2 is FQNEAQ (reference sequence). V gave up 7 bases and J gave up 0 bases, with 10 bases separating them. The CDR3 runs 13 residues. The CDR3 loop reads CASKAPSSYEQYF. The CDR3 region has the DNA TGTGCCAGCAAGGCACCGAGCTCCTACGAGCAGTACTTC. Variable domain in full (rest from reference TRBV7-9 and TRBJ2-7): DTGVSQNPRHKITKRGQNVTFRCDPISEHNRLYWYRQTLGQGPEFLTYFQNEAQLEKSRLLSDRFSAERPKGSFSTLEIQRTEQGDSAMYLCASKAPSSYEQYFGPGTRLTVT.

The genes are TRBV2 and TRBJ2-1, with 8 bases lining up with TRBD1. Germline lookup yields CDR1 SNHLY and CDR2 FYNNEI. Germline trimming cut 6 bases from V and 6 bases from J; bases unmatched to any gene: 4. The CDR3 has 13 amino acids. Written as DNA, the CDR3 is TGTGCCAGCAGGAAGGACAGGGCCAATGAGCAGTTCTTC. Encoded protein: CASRKDRANEQFF. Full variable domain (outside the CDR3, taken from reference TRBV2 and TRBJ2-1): EPEVTQTPSHQVTQMGQEVILRCVPISNHLYFYWYRQILGQKVEFLVSFYNNEISEKSEIFDDQFSVERPDGSNFTLKIRSTKLEDSAMYFCASRKDRANEQFFGPGTRLTVL.